The source of this T cell receptor (beta chain) is a study of identifying expanded T cells in peripheral blood. Findings and limits, study-wide: Technical replicates showed approximately 1.2 changed clones; roughly two weeks approximately 16; four weeks 19. Across healthy donors, higher total template counts meant significantly greater approximately 2-week count variance.

A remark on this clone: Its antigen is as yet unknown.

The germline CDR1 and CDR2 sequences are SGHRS and YFSETQ. The ends were cut back, 1 base at V and 4 bases at J, with 8 bases in the middle. The CDR3 sequence is 14 residues long. No infections or other immune events were documented during collection. Data came from immunoSEQ multiplex PCR; TCRdb stores just in-frame clones and leaves some out. The sample yields around 47,000 clones, around 82% seen once. V usage is TRBV5-1 and J usage is TRBJ2-2; a weak D match, TRBD1 (5 bases). Input material: blood. The sequence was collected from a person between 18 and 69 years old in good health. CDR3 region: CASSLKGITGELFF. The CDR3 nucleotides are TGCGCCAGCAGCTTGAAGGGGATCACCGGGGAGCTGTTTTTT.